These T cell receptor beta chains were read from a single sample in a study of shared clonotypes between healthy human individuals. Clones were sequenced by immunoSEQ multiplex PCR, and TCRdb holds only the in-frame ones, with some missing. Here the sample spans fewer than 3 million clones, about 90% being singletons. Sequences were obtained from naive CD4+ T cells from PBMCs. These receptors all come from a man between 18 and 29 years old in good health. Some clones in this sample may be carry-over from other donors' samples. Each CDR3 is given with its conserved first and last residue. D genes are given only for firm matches. Clone size is shown for a subset of rows, as once, few, many or a class of expanded clone.

v_call: TRBV7-2
clone_size: -
j_call: TRBJ2-2
d_call: -
cdr3_aa: CASSLGLGGTGELFF
cdr3_nt: TGTGCCAGCAGCTTGGGGTTGGGGGGCACCGGGGAGCTGTTTTTT

v_call: TRBV18
clone_size: -
j_call: TRBJ2-1
d_call: -
cdr3_aa: CASSPRVATYNEQFF
cdr3_nt: TGTGCCAGCTCACCACGAGTAGCCACCTACAATGAGCAGTTCTTC

v_call: TRBV30
clone_size: -
j_call: TRBJ1-4
d_call: -
cdr3_aa: CAWGLQEKLFF
cdr3_nt: TGTGCCTGGGGTTTACAGGAAAAACTGTTTTTT

v_call: TRBV25-1
clone_size: -
j_call: TRBJ2-7
d_call: -
cdr3_aa: CASSELGGSYEQYF
cdr3_nt: TGTGCCAGCAGTGAATTAGGAGGCTCCTACGAGCAGTACTTC

v_call: TRBV7-3
clone_size: few
j_call: TRBJ2-2
d_call: -
cdr3_aa: CASSTTSTGELFF
cdr3_nt: TGTGCCAGCAGCACGACTAGTACCGGGGAGCTGTTTTTT

v_call: TRBV27
clone_size: -
j_call: TRBJ2-1
d_call: TRBD1
cdr3_aa: CASSLGQYNEQFF
cdr3_nt: TGTGCCAGCAGTTTGGGACAGTACAATGAGCAGTTCTTC

v_call: TRBV15
clone_size: -
j_call: TRBJ2-2
d_call: TRBD1
cdr3_aa: CATSRLTTGANTGELFF
cdr3_nt: TGTGCCACCAGCAGACTCACGACAGGGGCGAACACCGGGGAGCTGTTTTTT

v_call: TRBV5-1
clone_size: few
j_call: TRBJ1-1
d_call: -
cdr3_aa: CASSRMRGNTEAFF
cdr3_nt: TGCGCCAGCAGCCGCATGCGGGGGAACACTGAAGCTTTCTTT

v_call: TRBV18
clone_size: -
j_call: TRBJ1-4
d_call: -
cdr3_aa: CASSPVAGANEKLFF
cdr3_nt: TGTGCCAGCTCACCCGTGGCGGGGGCTAATGAAAAACTGTTTTTT

v_call: TRBV12-5
clone_size: -
j_call: TRBJ2-5
d_call: TRBD2
cdr3_aa: CASGLSGRETQYF
cdr3_nt: TGTGCTAGTGGTTTAAGCGGGAGAGAGACCCAGTACTTC

v_call: TRBV5-6
clone_size: -
j_call: TRBJ2-5
d_call: -
cdr3_aa: CASSPWPEETQYF
cdr3_nt: TGTGCCAGCAGCCCCTGGCCCGAAGAGACCCAGTACTTC

v_call: TRBV5-1
clone_size: -
j_call: TRBJ2-7
d_call: TRBD2
cdr3_aa: CASSPTGTSLYEQYF
cdr3_nt: TGCGCCAGCAGCCCTACCGGGACTAGTCTCTACGAGCAGTACTTC

v_call: TRBV10-3
clone_size: -
j_call: TRBJ2-7
d_call: -
cdr3_aa: CAIRTSTGGQGNEQYF
cdr3_nt: TGTGCCATCAGGACTTCGACAGGAGGGCAAGGTAACGAGCAGTACTTC

v_call: TRBV7-9
clone_size: once
j_call: TRBJ2-3
d_call: TRBD1
cdr3_aa: CASSSGGASDTQYF
cdr3_nt: TGTGCCAGCAGCTCAGGGGGCGCATCAGATACGCAGTATTTT

v_call: TRBV6-4
clone_size: -
j_call: TRBJ1-5
d_call: -
cdr3_aa: CASSEQGTGPQHF
cdr3_nt: TGTGCCAGCAGTGAGCAGGGCACGGGGCCCCAGCATTTT

v_call: TRBV14
clone_size: -
j_call: TRBJ2-4
d_call: -
cdr3_aa: CASSPGTNKNIQYF
cdr3_nt: TGTGCCAGCAGTCCCGGGACCAACAAAAACATTCAGTACTTC